The TCR beta chain described here comes from a study of tumor and adjacent non-tumor tissue in lung cancer. Study in general: The cohort had about a dozen adenocarcinoma, 2 squamous cell and 1 small cell patients. Stage I to III disease affected 10 men and about five women aged roughly 31 to 80. Whole-study results and caveats: Top 100 clones took a larger repertoire share in normal lung. TCR diversity was significantly greater in tumor than normal lung tissue.

The library came from three nested PCR rounds adapted from ARM-PCR protocols. TCRdb ran MiXCR on the multiplex PCR reads and lists one entry per CDR3 protein. The data contain about 48,000 distinct CDR3 sequences, 60% to 65% of them singletons. The CDR3 is made up of 15 amino acids. Looked up from germline, CDR1 is SGHRS and CDR2 is YFSETQ. Turning to this clonotype: Antigen: not known. At one end the junction does not follow the germline gene, possibly because of a read error.

No cell sorting was done before RNA was extracted from the tissue. Distant lung tissue was collected more than 3 cm away from the tumor edge. J is TRBJ1-1 and V is TRBV5-1; D gene ambiguous. Source material: distant non-tumor lung tissue. The sequence was collected from a woman in her sixties or seventies with non-small cell lung cancer. The CDR3 loop reads CASSLVWGGSTEAYF. The DNA for the CDR3 is TGCGCCAGTAGCTTGGTGTGGGGAGGAAGCACTGAAGCTTACTTT.